A selection of T cell receptor beta chains follows, all from one sample in a study of shared T cell receptors in the human thymus. Only in-frame clones appear in the TCRdb table, and some are missing; sequencing was by immunoSEQ multiplex PCR. In the table there are about 380,000 clones, 85% to 95% of which are singletons. The sequencing input was thymocytes. These receptors came from a human donor. Both conserved end residues are part of each CDR3. Each record gives: D gene, V gene, clone size, J gene, CDR3 protein. A D gene is named only where the DNA matches it firmly. Expanded clones are given a class, and other clones once, few, many or no size at all.

d_gene: NA; v_gene: TRBV7-6; abundance: once; j_gene: TRBJ1-2; CDR3aa: CASSRMGGDYGYTF
d_gene: NA; v_gene: TRBV9; abundance: NA; j_gene: TRBJ2-5; CDR3aa: CASSPHRVQETQYF
d_gene: TRBD1; v_gene: TRBV30; abundance: NA; j_gene: TRBJ1-6; CDR3aa: CAWSARQGSYNSPLHF
d_gene: TRBD2; v_gene: TRBV7-4; abundance: NA; j_gene: TRBJ2-1; CDR3aa: CASSPTSGGNNEQFF
d_gene: NA; v_gene: TRBV5-1; abundance: NA; j_gene: TRBJ2-7; CDR3aa: CASGPYPGHPYEQYF
d_gene: NA; v_gene: TRBV4-3; abundance: NA; j_gene: TRBJ1-1; CDR3aa: CASSQTGEAFF
d_gene: TRBD2; v_gene: TRBV5-1; abundance: few; j_gene: TRBJ2-7; CDR3aa: CASSPLWGLAGVKRREQYF
d_gene: NA; v_gene: TRBV4-1; abundance: NA; j_gene: TRBJ2-7; CDR3aa: CASSQGSSNEQYF
d_gene: TRBD2; v_gene: TRBV28; abundance: once; j_gene: TRBJ2-3; CDR3aa: CASSGTSGTTDTQYF
d_gene: TRBD2; v_gene: TRBV5-6; abundance: once; j_gene: TRBJ2-7; CDR3aa: CASSLWVQREDDEQYF
d_gene: NA; v_gene: TRBV4-3; abundance: NA; j_gene: TRBJ1-4; CDR3aa: CASSQVRWQGRKLFF
d_gene: TRBD1; v_gene: TRBV27; abundance: once; j_gene: TRBJ1-5; CDR3aa: CASSLSGTGDAQPQHF
d_gene: NA; v_gene: TRBV19; abundance: NA; j_gene: TRBJ1-1; CDR3aa: CASRAPNSENTEAFF
d_gene: NA; v_gene: TRBV7-2; abundance: NA; j_gene: TRBJ2-7; CDR3aa: CASSLVGLTEQYF
d_gene: NA; v_gene: TRBV19; abundance: few; j_gene: TRBJ1-2; CDR3aa: CASSIGQGLTNYGYTF
d_gene: NA; v_gene: TRBV28; abundance: NA; j_gene: TRBJ2-5; CDR3aa: CASGRAWGVFGETQYF
d_gene: NA; v_gene: TRBV27; abundance: NA; j_gene: TRBJ2-7; CDR3aa: CASSKKTASYEQYF
d_gene: NA; v_gene: TRBV6-5; abundance: once; j_gene: TRBJ1-2; CDR3aa: CASSNSENGYTF
d_gene: TRBD1; v_gene: TRBV7-9; abundance: NA; j_gene: TRBJ1-5; CDR3aa: CASSLGQGVDQPQHF
d_gene: NA; v_gene: TRBV30; abundance: NA; j_gene: TRBJ2-7; CDR3aa: CAGMWAGPYEQYF
d_gene: TRBD1; v_gene: TRBV23-1; abundance: NA; j_gene: TRBJ1-4; CDR3aa: CATAMDRAEKLFF
d_gene: NA; v_gene: TRBV18; abundance: NA; j_gene: TRBJ1-5; CDR3aa: CASSPPGPYNQPQHF
d_gene: NA; v_gene: TRBV9; abundance: once; j_gene: TRBJ1-1; CDR3aa: CASSPGANTEAFF
d_gene: NA; v_gene: TRBV27; abundance: NA; j_gene: TRBJ2-5; CDR3aa: CASSPDAWAQRHIGETQYF
d_gene: TRBD1; v_gene: TRBV4-2; abundance: NA; j_gene: TRBJ2-1; CDR3aa: CASSQFVRDRADNEQFF
d_gene: NA; v_gene: TRBV10-3; abundance: NA; j_gene: TRBJ2-4; CDR3aa: CAIGLGGENIQYF
d_gene: NA; v_gene: TRBV5-1; abundance: NA; j_gene: TRBJ2-7; CDR3aa: CASSLAKTSTPYEQYF
d_gene: NA; v_gene: TRBV9; abundance: NA; j_gene: TRBJ2-3; CDR3aa: CASSVGTTDTQYF
d_gene: NA; v_gene: TRBV28; abundance: once; j_gene: TRBJ2-2; CDR3aa: CASSLNVTGELFF
d_gene: NA; v_gene: TRBV27; abundance: NA; j_gene: TRBJ2-1; CDR3aa: CASSSPGTSYNEQFF
d_gene: NA; v_gene: TRBV5-1; abundance: NA; j_gene: TRBJ2-7; CDR3aa: CASSFLGIHYEQYF
d_gene: TRBD1; v_gene: TRBV5-4; abundance: NA; j_gene: TRBJ2-3; CDR3aa: CASSLGDRCPSTDTQYF
d_gene: TRBD1; v_gene: TRBV25-1; abundance: NA; j_gene: TRBJ2-1; CDR3aa: CASSRDRGYNEQFF
d_gene: NA; v_gene: TRBV19; abundance: NA; j_gene: TRBJ1-5; CDR3aa: CASSIDLLRDRRNQPQHF
d_gene: NA; v_gene: TRBV7-3; abundance: NA; j_gene: TRBJ1-2; CDR3aa: CASSLKGYGYTF
d_gene: NA; v_gene: TRBV5-1; abundance: NA; j_gene: TRBJ2-3; CDR3aa: CASSWGDTKTDTQYF
d_gene: NA; v_gene: TRBV4-3; abundance: NA; j_gene: TRBJ2-3; CDR3aa: CASSQVATDTQYF
d_gene: TRBD2; v_gene: TRBV7-2; abundance: NA; j_gene: TRBJ2-5; CDR3aa: CASSSRDLAETMETQYF
d_gene: TRBD1; v_gene: TRBV10-3; abundance: NA; j_gene: TRBJ2-7; CDR3aa: CAISFVTGVNEQYF
d_gene: TRBD2; v_gene: TRBV5-1; abundance: once; j_gene: TRBJ2-5; CDR3aa: CASSLGLAGGPQETQYF
d_gene: NA; v_gene: TRBV30; abundance: NA; j_gene: TRBJ2-1; CDR3aa: CAWSVRGAIGEQFF
d_gene: TRBD1; v_gene: TRBV19; abundance: NA; j_gene: TRBJ2-5; CDR3aa: CASSRTGGETQYF
d_gene: NA; v_gene: TRBV7-3; abundance: NA; j_gene: TRBJ2-1; CDR3aa: CASSLEVLSYNEQFF